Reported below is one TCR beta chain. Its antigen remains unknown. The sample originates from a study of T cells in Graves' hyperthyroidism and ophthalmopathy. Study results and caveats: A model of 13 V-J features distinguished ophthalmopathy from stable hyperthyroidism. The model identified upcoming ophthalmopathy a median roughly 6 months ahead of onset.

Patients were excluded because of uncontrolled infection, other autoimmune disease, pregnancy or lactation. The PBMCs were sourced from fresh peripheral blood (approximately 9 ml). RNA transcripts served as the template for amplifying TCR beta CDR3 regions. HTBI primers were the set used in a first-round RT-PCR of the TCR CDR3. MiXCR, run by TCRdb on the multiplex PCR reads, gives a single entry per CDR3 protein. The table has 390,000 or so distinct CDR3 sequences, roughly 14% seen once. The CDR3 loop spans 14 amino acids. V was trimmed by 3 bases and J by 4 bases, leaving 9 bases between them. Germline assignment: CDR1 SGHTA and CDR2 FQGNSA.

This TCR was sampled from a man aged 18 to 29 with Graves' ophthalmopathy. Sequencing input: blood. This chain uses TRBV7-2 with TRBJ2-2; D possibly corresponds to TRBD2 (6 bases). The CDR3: CASSLGGSTGELFF. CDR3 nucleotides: TGTGCCAGCAGCTTGGGGGGATCCACCGGGGAGCTGTTTTTT.